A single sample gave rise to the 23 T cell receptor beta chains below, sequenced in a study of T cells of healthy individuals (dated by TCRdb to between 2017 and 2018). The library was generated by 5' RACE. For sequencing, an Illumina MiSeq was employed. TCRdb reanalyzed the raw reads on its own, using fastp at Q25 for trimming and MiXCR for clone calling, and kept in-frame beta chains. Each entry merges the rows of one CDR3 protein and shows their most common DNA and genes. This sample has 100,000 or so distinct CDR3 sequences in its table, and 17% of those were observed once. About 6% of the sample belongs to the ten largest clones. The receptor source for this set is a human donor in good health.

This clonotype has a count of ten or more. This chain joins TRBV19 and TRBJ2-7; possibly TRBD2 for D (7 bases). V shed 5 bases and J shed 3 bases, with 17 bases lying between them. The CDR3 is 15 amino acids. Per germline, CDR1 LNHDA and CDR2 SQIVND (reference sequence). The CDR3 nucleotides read TGTGCCAGTAGTGGACCTAGGGGGAGGGACTACGAGCAGTACTTC. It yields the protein CASSGPRGRDYEQYF.

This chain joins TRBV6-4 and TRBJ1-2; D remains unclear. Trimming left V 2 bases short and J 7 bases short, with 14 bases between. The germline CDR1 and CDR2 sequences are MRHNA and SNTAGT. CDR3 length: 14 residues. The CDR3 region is CASSDGLESGGYTF. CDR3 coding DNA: TGTGCCAGCAGTGACGGCCTCGAAAGTGGTGGCTACACCTTC.

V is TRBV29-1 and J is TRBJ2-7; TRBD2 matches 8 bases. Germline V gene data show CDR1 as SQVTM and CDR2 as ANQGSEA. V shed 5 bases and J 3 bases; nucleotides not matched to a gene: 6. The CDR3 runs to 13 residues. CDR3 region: CSVPGLGRYEQYF. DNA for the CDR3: TGCAGCGTTCCGGGACTAGGACGCTACGAGCAGTACTTC.

The CDR3 DNA reads as TGTGCCACCAGCGGGACAGGGGGGACAGATACGCAGTATTTT. It is translated as CATSGTGGTDTQYF. The V gene is TRBV24-1, the J gene TRBJ2-3; 11 bases map to TRBD1. The CDR3 has 14 amino acids. J gave up 3 bases and V 7 bases, and 2 bases lay outside the gene matches. Germline V lookup: CDR1 KGHDR, CDR2 SFDVKD.

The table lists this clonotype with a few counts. This CDR3 is CASEGNGYTF. The CDR3 nucleotides read TGTGCCAGCGAAGGCAATGGCTACACCTTC. V and J are TRBV28 and TRBJ1-2; D gene uncertain. Between the trimmed V and J ends, which lost 8 bases and 6 bases, there was a span of 7 bases. Germline CDR1 and CDR2: MDHEN and SYDVKM. The CDR3 is 10 residues long.

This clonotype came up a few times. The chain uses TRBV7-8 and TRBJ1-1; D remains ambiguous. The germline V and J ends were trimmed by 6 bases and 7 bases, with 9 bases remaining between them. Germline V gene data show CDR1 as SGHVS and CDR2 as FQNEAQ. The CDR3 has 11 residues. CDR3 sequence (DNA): TGTGCCAGCAGTCTTACTCGTGAAGCTTTCTTT. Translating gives CASSLTREAFF. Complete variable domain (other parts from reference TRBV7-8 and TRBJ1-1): GAGVSQSPRYKVAKRGQDVALRCDPISGHVSLFWYQQALGQGPEFLTYFQNEAQLDKSGLPSDRFFAERPEGSVSTLKIQRTQQEDSAVYLCASSLTREAFFGQGTRLTVV.

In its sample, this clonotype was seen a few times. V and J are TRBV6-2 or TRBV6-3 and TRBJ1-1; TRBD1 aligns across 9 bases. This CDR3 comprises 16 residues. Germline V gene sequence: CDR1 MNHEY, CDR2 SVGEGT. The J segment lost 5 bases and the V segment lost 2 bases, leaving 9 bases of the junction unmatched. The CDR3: CASSYGTGGLGTEAFF. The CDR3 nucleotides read TGTGCCAGCAGTTACGGCACAGGGGGCTTGGGGACTGAAGCTTTCTTT.

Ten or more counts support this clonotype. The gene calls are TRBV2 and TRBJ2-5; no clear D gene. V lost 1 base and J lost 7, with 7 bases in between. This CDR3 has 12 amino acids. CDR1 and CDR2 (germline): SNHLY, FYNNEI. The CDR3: CASSEVPGTQYF. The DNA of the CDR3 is TGTGCCAGCAGTGAAGTACCGGGGACCCAGTACTTC.

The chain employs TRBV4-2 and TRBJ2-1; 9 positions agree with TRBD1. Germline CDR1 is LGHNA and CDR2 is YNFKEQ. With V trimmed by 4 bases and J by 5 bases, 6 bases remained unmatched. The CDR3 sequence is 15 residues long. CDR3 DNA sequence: TGTGCCAGCAGCCGCCGGGACAGGGACCACAATGAGCAGTTCTTC. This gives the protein CASSRRDRDHNEQFF.

The DNA for the CDR3 is TGCGCCACTAAGGACGAACCGAACACTGAAGCTTTCTTT. As protein: CATKDEPNTEAFF. The V and J genes are TRBV5-1 and TRBJ1-1; D ambiguous. V lost 9 bases and J 1 base, leaving 13 bases between the germline ends. CDR1 is SGHRS, CDR2 YFSETQ, per germline. The CDR3 has 13 amino acids.

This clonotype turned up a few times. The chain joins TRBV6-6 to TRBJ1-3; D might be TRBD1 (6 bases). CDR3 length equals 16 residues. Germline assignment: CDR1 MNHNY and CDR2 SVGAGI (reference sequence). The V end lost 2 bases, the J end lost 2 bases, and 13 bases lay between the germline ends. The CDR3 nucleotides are TGTGCCAGCAGTTACCGTACAGGGAGCGCTGGAAACACCATATATTTT. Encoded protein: CASSYRTGSAGNTIYF.

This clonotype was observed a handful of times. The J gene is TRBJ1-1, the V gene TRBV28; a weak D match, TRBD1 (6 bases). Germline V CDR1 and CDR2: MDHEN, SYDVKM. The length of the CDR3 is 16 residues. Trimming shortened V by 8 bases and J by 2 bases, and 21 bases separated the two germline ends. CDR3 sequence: CASAHGPARGNTEAFF. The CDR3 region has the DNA TGTGCCAGCGCTCATGGCCCCGCCAGGGGCAACACTGAAGCTTTCTTT.

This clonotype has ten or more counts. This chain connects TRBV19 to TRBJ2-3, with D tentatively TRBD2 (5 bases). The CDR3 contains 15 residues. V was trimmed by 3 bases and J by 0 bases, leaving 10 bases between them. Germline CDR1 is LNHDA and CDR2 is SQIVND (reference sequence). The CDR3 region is CASSISLASTDTQYF. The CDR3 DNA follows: TGTGCCAGTAGTATCTCTCTAGCTAGCACAGATACGCAGTATTTT.

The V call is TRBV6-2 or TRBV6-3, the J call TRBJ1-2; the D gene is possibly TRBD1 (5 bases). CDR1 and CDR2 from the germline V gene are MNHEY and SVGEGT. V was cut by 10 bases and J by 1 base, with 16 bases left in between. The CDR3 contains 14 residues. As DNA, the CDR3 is TGTGCCACCCGGCTAGGCGACAGTAACTATGGCTACACCTTC. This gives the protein CATRLGDSNYGYTF.

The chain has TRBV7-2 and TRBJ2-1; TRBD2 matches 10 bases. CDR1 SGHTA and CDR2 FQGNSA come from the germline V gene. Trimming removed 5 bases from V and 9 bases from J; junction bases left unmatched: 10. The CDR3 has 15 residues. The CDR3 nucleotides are TGTGCCAGCAGCCCAAATAGCGGGGGGAGCGGTGAGCAGTTCTTC. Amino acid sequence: CASSPNSGGSGEQFF.

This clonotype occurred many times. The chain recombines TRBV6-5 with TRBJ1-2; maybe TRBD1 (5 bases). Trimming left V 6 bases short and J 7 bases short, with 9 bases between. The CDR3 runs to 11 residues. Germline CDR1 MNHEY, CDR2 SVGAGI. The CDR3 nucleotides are TGTGCCAGCAGCCAGGGTTCTGGCTACACCTTC. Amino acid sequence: CASSQGSGYTF.

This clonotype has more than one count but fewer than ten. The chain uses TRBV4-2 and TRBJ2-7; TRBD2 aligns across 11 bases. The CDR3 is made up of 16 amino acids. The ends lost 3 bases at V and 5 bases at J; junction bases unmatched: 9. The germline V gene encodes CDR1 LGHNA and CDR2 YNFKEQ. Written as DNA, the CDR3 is TGTGCCAGCAGCCAGAGACTAGCGGGAAAAAACCACGAGCAGTACTTC. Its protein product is CASSQRLAGKNHEQYF.

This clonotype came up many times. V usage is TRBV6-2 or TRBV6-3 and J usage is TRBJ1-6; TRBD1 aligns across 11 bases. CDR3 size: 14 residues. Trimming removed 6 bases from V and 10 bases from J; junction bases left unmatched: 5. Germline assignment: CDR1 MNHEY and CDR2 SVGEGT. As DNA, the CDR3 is TGTGCCAGCAGACGGACAGGGGGCGACTCACCCCTCCACTTT. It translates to CASRRTGGDSPLHF.

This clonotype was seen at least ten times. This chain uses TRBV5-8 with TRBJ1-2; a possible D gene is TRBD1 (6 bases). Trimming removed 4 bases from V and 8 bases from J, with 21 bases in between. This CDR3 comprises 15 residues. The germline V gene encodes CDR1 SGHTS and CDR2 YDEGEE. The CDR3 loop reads CASSPGPTGLPGYTF. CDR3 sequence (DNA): TGTGCCAGCAGCCCGGGTCCCACAGGGCTACCGGGCTACACCTTC.

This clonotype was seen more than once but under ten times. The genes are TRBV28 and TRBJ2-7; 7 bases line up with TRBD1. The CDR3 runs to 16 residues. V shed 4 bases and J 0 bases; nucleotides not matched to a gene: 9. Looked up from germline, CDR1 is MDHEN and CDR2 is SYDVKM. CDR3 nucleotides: TGTGCCAGCAGTTCCCTAGGACAGGCTTTCTCCTACGAGCAGTACTTC. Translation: CASSSLGQAFSYEQYF.

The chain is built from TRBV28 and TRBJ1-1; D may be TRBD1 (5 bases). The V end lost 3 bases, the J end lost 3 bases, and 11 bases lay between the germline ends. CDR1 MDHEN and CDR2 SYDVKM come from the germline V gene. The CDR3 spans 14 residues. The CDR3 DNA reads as TGTGCCAGCAGTTTTACCCAGGGATACACTGAAGCTTTCTTT. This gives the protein CASSFTQGYTEAFF.

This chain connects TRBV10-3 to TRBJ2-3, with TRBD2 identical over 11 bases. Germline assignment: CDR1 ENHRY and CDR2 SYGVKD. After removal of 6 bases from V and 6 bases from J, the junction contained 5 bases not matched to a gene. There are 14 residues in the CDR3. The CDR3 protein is CAISHSGRADTQYF. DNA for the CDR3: TGTGCCATCAGCCATAGCGGGAGGGCCGATACGCAGTATTTT.

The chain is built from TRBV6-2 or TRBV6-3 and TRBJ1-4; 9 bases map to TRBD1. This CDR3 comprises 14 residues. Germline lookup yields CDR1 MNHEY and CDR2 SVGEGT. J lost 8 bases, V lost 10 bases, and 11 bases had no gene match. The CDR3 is CATKWTGEGEKLFF. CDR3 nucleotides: TGTGCCACCAAATGGACAGGGGAAGGGGAAAAACTGTTTTTT.